These 22 T cell receptor beta chains share one sample of origin, sequenced in a study of blood T cell repertoires in COVID-19. Produced via immunoSEQ multiplex PCR; TCRdb's table is partial and in-frame only. The sample has 60,000 to 75,000 clones; 80% to 90% are singletons. The source material was peripheral blood. These receptors originate from a man in his fifties or sixties with active COVID-19.

The chain links TRBV3-1 (or the pseudogene TRBV3-2) to TRBJ2-3; 8 bases agree with TRBD2. The CDR3 is 15 residues long. Losses at the gene ends were 7 bases for V and 2 bases for J; bases not matched to a gene: 8. Germline CDR1 and CDR2: LGHDT and YNNKEL (reference sequence). The DNA of the CDR3 is TGTGCCAGCACCCAGAGGCGGGAGGTCACAGATACGCAGTATTTT. It specifies CASTQRREVTDTQYF.

The CDR3 nucleotides are TGTGCCATCAGTCCTATTACAGGTGACTATGGCTACACCTTC. This sequence encodes CAISPITGDYGYTF. The rearrangement uses TRBV10-3 and TRBJ1-2, with D possibly being TRBD1 (5 bases). Germline-derived CDR1 and CDR2 are ENHRY and SYGVKD. V was cut by 5 bases and J by 3 bases, with 13 bases left in between. This CDR3 is 14 amino acids long.

This chain connects TRBV19 to TRBJ2-7; 9 nucleotides match TRBD1. This CDR3 is 14 amino acids long. Trimming took 6 bases from V and 0 from J; bases not matched to a gene: 3. The V gene's germline CDR1 is LNHDA and CDR2 SQIVND (reference sequence). The CDR3 protein is CASRTGGSSYEQYF. DNA of the CDR3: TGTGCCAGTAGAACAGGGGGCAGCTCCTACGAGCAGTACTTC.

This sequence joins TRBV9 and TRBJ1-2; 11 bases line up with TRBD1. V dropped 3 bases and J dropped 7; count of bases not matched to a gene: 5. The CDR3 is 14 amino acids. CDR1 and CDR2 from the germline V gene are SGDLS and YYNGEE. CDR3 DNA: TGTGCCAGCAGCGGAACCGGGACAGGGGGTGGCTACACCTTC. It encodes CASSGTGTGGGYTF.

The V call is TRBV27, the J call TRBJ1-1; no reliable D call. Trimming pared 2 bases from V and 1 base from J, leaving 8 bases between. The CDR3 has 14 amino acids. The germline V gene encodes CDR1 MNHEY and CDR2 SMNVEV (reference sequence). The CDR3 DNA sequence: TGTGCCAGCAGTTTAGTCACAGCGAACACTGAAGCTTTCTTT. Protein product: CASSLVTANTEAFF.

The chain is built from TRBV4-2 and TRBJ1-3; possible D gene TRBD1, 6 bases. Germline CDR1 reads LGHNA; CDR2 reads YNFKEQ. The CDR3 runs to 18 residues. The V gene lost 0 bases and the J gene lost 4 bases, with 19 bases spanning the gap. In nucleotides, the CDR3 is TGTGCCAGCAGCCAAGATGGCCAGGGAGGGGGTTGGGGAAACACCATATATTTT. Residues: CASSQDGQGGGWGNTIYF.

This clone has a handful of counts. The chain uses TRBV27 and TRBJ2-7; D is possibly TRBD1 (6 bases). Germline CDR1 is MNHEY and CDR2 is SMNVEV (reference sequence). Trimming pared 5 bases from V and 3 bases from J, leaving 14 bases between. The CDR3 consists of 14 residues. For the CDR3, the DNA is TGTGCCAGCAGTCCCACAGGGCCCCGCTACGAGCAGTACTTC. Translating gives CASSPTGPRYEQYF.

The J gene is TRBJ1-1, the V gene TRBV2; 9 bases agree with TRBD1. Germline V lookup: CDR1 SNHLY, CDR2 FYNNEI. The V and J ends lost 6 bases and 9 bases, in that order; junction bases with no gene match: 11. CDR3 size: 14 residues. The CDR3 sequence is CASSPGTGLLKAFF. As DNA, the CDR3 is TGTGCCAGCAGCCCCGGGACAGGGTTGTTGAAAGCTTTCTTT.

This chain uses TRBV4-3 with TRBJ1-6; the match to TRBD1 covers 7 bases. This CDR3 region has 16 residues. The junction had 6 bases not matched to a gene; V was cut back by 1 base and J by 6 bases. Per germline, CDR1 LGHNA and CDR2 YSLEER. The CDR3 DNA follows: TGCGCCAGCAGCCAAGCCGGGACAGCCTTTAATTCACCCCTCCACTTT. Translated, it gives CASSQAGTAFNSPLHF.

The V gene is TRBV12-1, the J gene TRBJ2-1; the table gives TRBD1 as D, unverified against the DNA. TRBV12-1 is a recognized pseudogene. The CDR3 totals 15 residues. The CDR3 sequence: CASSFARESRNEQFF. As DNA, the CDR3 is TGTGCCAGCAGCTTTGCGCGCGAGTCCAGGAATGAGCAGTTCTTC.

The chain joins TRBV29-1 to TRBJ1-3; D is uncertain. V dropped 7 bases and J dropped 4 bases, with 14 bases sitting between them. Germline V CDR1 and CDR2: SQVTM, ANQGSEA. CDR3 length: 13 residues. The chain's CDR3 is CSGPGIRGNTIYF. CDR3 in DNA: TGCAGCGGTCCGGGTATTCGCGGAAACACCATATATTTT.

The V call is TRBV6-5, the J call TRBJ1-3; D ambiguous. This CDR3 region has 13 residues. V was cut by 0 bases and J by 8 bases, with 8 bases left in between. The germline CDR1 and CDR2 sequences are MNHEY and SVGAGI. CDR3 in amino acids: CASSYSHRDTIYF. CDR3 bases: TGTGCCAGCAGTTACTCGCATCGGGACACCATATATTTT.

The chain joins TRBV6-2 or TRBV6-3 to TRBJ2-1; 9 bases agree with TRBD1. The trim removed 6 bases at V and 4 bases at J, leaving 10 bases unmatched. The CDR3 consists of 16 residues. Germline CDR1 is MNHEY and CDR2 is SVGEGT. The CDR3: CASSSGDRDYYNEQFF. In DNA, the CDR3 is TGTGCCAGCAGCTCCGGGGACAGGGATTATTACAATGAGCAGTTCTTC.

The chain couples TRBV19 to TRBJ1-2; maybe TRBD1 (5 bases). The V gene lost 7 bases and the J gene lost 6 bases, with 21 bases spanning the gap. This CDR3 has 15 residues. Germline V gene lookup returns CDR1 LNHDA and CDR2 SQIVND (reference sequence). The CDR3 spells CASTEGALAMNGYTF. DNA of the CDR3: TGTGCCAGTACTGAAGGGGCGCTTGCGATGAATGGCTACACCTTC.

DNA of the CDR3: TGCAGTGCTAGTAGGGGACTAGCGGGAGGGCAGGATGAGCAGTTCTTC. It translates to CSASRGLAGGQDEQFF. This chain links TRBV20-1 with TRBJ2-1, with TRBD2 matching over 16 bases. Germline V gene lookup returns CDR1 DFQATT and CDR2 SNEGSKA (reference sequence). V dropped 3 bases and J dropped 8; count of bases not matched to a gene: 7. The CDR3 totals 16 residues.

The gene calls are TRBV5-8 and TRBJ2-5; possible D gene TRBD1, 5 bases. The CDR3 spans 15 residues. V was pared by 3 bases and J by 10 bases, with 22 bases between. Germline CDR1 SGHTS, CDR2 YDEGEE. For the CDR3, the DNA is TGTGCCAGCAGCTCCGATGGACACGGCGAAGGGGTCCAGTACTTC. Encoded protein: CASSSDGHGEGVQYF.

The V and J genes are TRBV4-3 and TRBJ1-6, with D possibly matching TRBD1 (6 bases). CDR3 length: 14 residues. The germline V gene encodes CDR1 LGHNA and CDR2 YSLEER. The V end lost 3 bases, the J end lost 14 bases, and 17 bases lay between the germline ends. The CDR3 here is CASSQDHRVGALHF. CDR3 nucleotides: TGCGCCAGCAGCCAGGATCACAGGGTTGGGGCCCTCCACTTT.

Regarding this clone: The junction departs from the called germline gene at one end, perhaps through a read error. This rearrangement joins TRBV30 to TRBJ1-1, with TRBD1 matching over 12 bases. The CDR3 covers 12 residues. Germline-derived CDR1 and CDR2 are GTSNPN and SVGIG (reference sequence). CDR3 nucleotides: TGTGCCTCCGGGACAGGGGGCGCGGGGGCGAACTTT. Encoded protein: CASGTGGAGANF.

The CDR3 DNA is TGTGCCAGTAGTATAGTCAGCTCCTACAATGAGCAGTTCTTC. As protein: CASSIVSSYNEQFF. The chain links TRBV19 to TRBJ2-1; no definite D call. The V gene's germline CDR1 is LNHDA and CDR2 SQIVND (reference sequence). With 1 base removed from V and 0 bases from J, the gap between germline ends came to 4 bases. This CDR3 contains 14 residues.

The V and J genes are TRBV2 and TRBJ1-5; tentative D call: TRBD1 (6 bases). This CDR3 region has 14 residues. CDR1 SNHLY and CDR2 FYNNEI come from the germline V gene. Trimming removed 5 bases at V and 5 bases at J, with 13 bases between. The CDR3 loop is CASSPWTEDQPQHF. CDR3 nucleotides: TGTGCCAGCAGTCCCTGGACAGAGGATCAGCCCCAGCATTTT.

The chain employs TRBV5-4 and TRBJ1-5, with a possible D match to TRBD1 (5 bases). Germline loops: CDR1 SGHNT, CDR2 YYREEE (reference sequence). The ends were cut back, 0 bases at V and 6 bases at J, with 10 bases in the middle. This CDR3 region has 14 residues. The CDR3 loop reads CASSLEGNAQPQHF. CDR3 nucleotide sequence: TGTGCCAGCAGCTTGGAGGGGAATGCTCAGCCCCAGCATTTT.

V is TRBV20-1 and J is TRBJ2-7; D may be TRBD1 (5 bases). Between the trimmed V and J ends, which lost 5 bases and 6 bases, there was a span of 11 bases. The CDR3 consists of 11 residues. Germline V gene data show CDR1 as DFQATT and CDR2 as SNEGSKA (reference sequence). Written as DNA, the CDR3 is TGCAGTGCTCTAACAAGGGGCGAGCAGTACTTC. This codes for CSALTRGEQYF.